This T cell receptor (beta chain) was observed in a study of cytomegalovirus exposure and HLA in healthy donors. With 60 Vbeta and 13 Jbeta primers, the PCR was carried out. Sequencing was performed with immunoSEQ multiplex PCR; in TCRdb, only in-frame clones are kept and a portion is missing. The sample yields 150,000 to 200,000 clones, about 79% seen once. The CDR3 runs 13 residues. The V end lost 5 bases, the J end lost 7 bases, and 12 bases lay between the germline ends. Germline V CDR1 and CDR2: GTSNPN, SVGIG (reference sequence). The sample comprised PBMCs. The sequence derives from a woman between 50 and 59 years old in good health and CMV-seronegative. The genes are TRBV30 and TRBJ1-6; D possibly corresponds to TRBD1 (6 bases). DNA for the CDR3: TGTGCCTGGGGCCCCGGACAGAATTCACCCCTCCACTTT. This codes for CAWGPGQNSPLHF.